This T cell receptor beta chain was found in a study of cytomegalovirus exposure and HLA in healthy donors. The repertoire was sequenced with immunoSEQ multiplex PCR; TCRdb's copy has only in-frame clones and lacks some. Seen here are about 150,000 clones, around 90% observed once, and the top ten hold about 2.7%. From germline, CDR1 is MNHEY and CDR2 SMNVEV (reference sequence). With 5 bases removed from V and 4 bases from J, the gap between germline ends came to 11 bases. The CDR3 spans 14 residues. Study-wide findings and caveats: There were a few CMV-associated chains whose specificity for CMV antigens was confirmed in vitro.

As regards this clone: Antigen: not known.

This clonotype was obtained from a man younger than 35 in good health and CMV-seronegative. Sequences were obtained from PBMCs. The chain uses TRBV27 and TRBJ2-2; perhaps TRBD2 as D (6 bases). In DNA, the CDR3 is TGTGCCAGCAGTCCCCTTAGCGGCACCGGGGAGCTGTTTTTT. Its translation: CASSPLSGTGELFF.